The next 5 T cell receptor beta chains were all read from a single sample in a study of cytomegalovirus exposure and HLA in healthy donors. PCR amplification relied on 60 Vbeta primers (plus 13 Jbeta primers). Assay used: immunoSEQ multiplex PCR; TCRdb lists only in-frame clones, some missing. In the table there are over 200,000 clones, approximately 90% of which are singletons. The sequenced sample consisted of PBMCs. The receptors shown here come from a woman between 18 and 29 years old in good health and CMV-seronegative.

This clone has just one count. The rearrangement uses TRBV19 and TRBJ2-7; TRBD2 matches 13 bases. V shed 6 bases and J 3 bases; nucleotides not matched to a gene: 5. The CDR3 has 15 amino acids. Germline lookup yields CDR1 LNHDA and CDR2 SQIVND (reference sequence). The CDR3 sequence: CASRRLAGGGYEQYF. As DNA, the CDR3 is TGTGCCAGTAGGAGACTAGCGGGAGGTGGCTACGAGCAGTACTTC.

The rearrangement links TRBV10-3 to TRBJ2-7; 13 bases align to TRBD2. Trimming at V came to 6 bases and at J to 4 bases, leaving 9 bases not matched to a gene. This CDR3 spans 16 amino acids. Germline CDR1 reads ENHRY; CDR2 reads SYGVKD. This CDR3 is CAISGTSGTAGYEQYF. The CDR3 DNA is TGTGCCATCAGCGGGACTAGCGGGACCGCCGGATACGAGCAGTACTTC.

V is TRBV10-3 and J is TRBJ2-3, with D possibly matching TRBD1 (6 bases). There are 16 residues in the CDR3. Per germline, CDR1 ENHRY and CDR2 SYGVKD. V lost 5 bases to trimming and J lost 2 bases, with 17 bases between them. The CDR3 loop is CAISRGGTEITDTQYF. CDR3 DNA: TGTGCCATCAGTAGAGGGGGAACTGAGATCACAGATACGCAGTATTTT.

The chain recombines TRBV6-1 with TRBJ1-4; no definite D call. This CDR3 spans 13 amino acids. V was cut by 6 bases and J by 3 bases, with 8 bases left in between. The germline CDR1 and CDR2 sequences are MNHNS and SASEGT. The CDR3 sequence is CASSREANEKLFF. CDR3 nucleotides: TGTGCCAGCAGCCGGGAGGCTAATGAAAAACTGTTTTTT.

The chain joins TRBV4-1 to TRBJ2-3, with 8 bases aligning to TRBD2. Losses at the gene ends were 0 bases for V and 5 bases for J; bases not matched to a gene: 7. Germline-derived CDR1 and CDR2 are MGHRA and YSYEKL. CDR3 length: 16 amino acids. This CDR3 is CASSQDGRGGIDTQYF. CDR3 DNA: TGCGCCAGCAGCCAAGATGGGCGCGGGGGGATAGATACGCAGTATTTT.